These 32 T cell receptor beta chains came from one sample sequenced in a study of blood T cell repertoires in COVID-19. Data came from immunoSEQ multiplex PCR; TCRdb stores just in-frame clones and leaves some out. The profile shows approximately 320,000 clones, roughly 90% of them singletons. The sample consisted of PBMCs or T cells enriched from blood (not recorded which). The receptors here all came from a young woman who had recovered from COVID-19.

CDR3 in amino acids: CASSQMPAGATDTQYF. CDR3 in DNA: TGTGCCAGCAGCCAAATGCCAGCGGGAGCCACAGATACGCAGTATTTT. This chain uses TRBV4-2 with TRBJ2-3, with TRBD2 matching over 8 bases. Germline V gives CDR1 LGHNA, CDR2 YNFKEQ. The CDR3 covers 16 residues. Trimming removed 2 bases from V and 2 bases from J; junction bases left unmatched: 6.

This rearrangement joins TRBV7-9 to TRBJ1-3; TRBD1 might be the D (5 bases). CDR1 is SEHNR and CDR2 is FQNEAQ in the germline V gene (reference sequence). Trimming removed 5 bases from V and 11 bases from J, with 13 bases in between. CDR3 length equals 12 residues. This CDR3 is CASSIDSRAIYF. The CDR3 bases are TGTGCCAGCAGCATCGACAGCAGGGCCATATATTTT.

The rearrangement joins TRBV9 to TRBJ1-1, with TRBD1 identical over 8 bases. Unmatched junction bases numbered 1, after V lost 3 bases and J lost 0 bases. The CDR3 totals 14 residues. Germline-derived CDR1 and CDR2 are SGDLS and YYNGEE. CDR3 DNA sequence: TGTGCCAGCAGCGAGGGACAGGTGAACACTGAAGCTTTCTTT. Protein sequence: CASSEGQVNTEAFF.

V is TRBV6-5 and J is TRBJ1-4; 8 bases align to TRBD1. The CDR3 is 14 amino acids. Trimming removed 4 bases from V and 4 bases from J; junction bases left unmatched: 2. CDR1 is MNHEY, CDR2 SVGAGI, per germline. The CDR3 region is CASSWDRSNEKLFF. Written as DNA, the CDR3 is TGTGCCAGCAGTTGGGACAGGAGTAATGAAAAACTGTTTTTT.

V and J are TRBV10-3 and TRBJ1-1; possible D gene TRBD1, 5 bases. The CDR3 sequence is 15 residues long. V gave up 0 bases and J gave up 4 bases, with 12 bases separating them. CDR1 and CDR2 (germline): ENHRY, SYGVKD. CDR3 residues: CAISESRGGGTEAFF. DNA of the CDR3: TGTGCCATCAGTGAGTCACGGGGGGGAGGCACTGAAGCTTTCTTT.

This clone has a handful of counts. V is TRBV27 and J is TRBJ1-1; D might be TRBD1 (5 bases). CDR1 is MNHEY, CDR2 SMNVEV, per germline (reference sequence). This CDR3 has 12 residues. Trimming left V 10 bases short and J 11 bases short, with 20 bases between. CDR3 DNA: TGTGCCAACCGGGGACCGGGAGGACCCGCTTTCTTT. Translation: CANRGPGGPAFF.

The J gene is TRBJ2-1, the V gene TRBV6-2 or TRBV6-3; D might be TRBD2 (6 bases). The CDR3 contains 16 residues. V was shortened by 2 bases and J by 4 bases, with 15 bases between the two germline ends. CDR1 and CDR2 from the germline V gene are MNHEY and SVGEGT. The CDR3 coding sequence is TGTGCCAGCAGTTACAGCCGGCGGGGCGCTTACAATGAGCAGTTCTTC. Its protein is CASSYSRRGAYNEQFF.

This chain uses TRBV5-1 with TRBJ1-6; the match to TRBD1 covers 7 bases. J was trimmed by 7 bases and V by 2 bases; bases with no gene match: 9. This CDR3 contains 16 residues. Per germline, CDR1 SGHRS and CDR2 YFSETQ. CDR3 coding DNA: TGCGCCAGCAGCTTACGACGCGGGACAGAGAATTCACCCCTCCACTTT. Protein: CASSLRRGTENSPLHF.

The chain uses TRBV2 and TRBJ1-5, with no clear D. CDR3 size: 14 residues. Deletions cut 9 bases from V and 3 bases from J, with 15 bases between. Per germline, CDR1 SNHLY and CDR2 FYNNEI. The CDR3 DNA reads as TGTGCCAGTCGACCCAGTCGGGACAATCAGCCCCAGCATTTT. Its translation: CASRPSRDNQPQHF. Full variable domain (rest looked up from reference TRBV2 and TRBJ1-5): EPEVTQTPSHQVTQMGQEVILRCVPISNHLYFYWYRQILGQKVEFLVSFYNNEISEKSEIFDDQFSVERPDGSNFTLKIRSTKLEDSAMYFCASRPSRDNQPQHFGDGTRLSIL.

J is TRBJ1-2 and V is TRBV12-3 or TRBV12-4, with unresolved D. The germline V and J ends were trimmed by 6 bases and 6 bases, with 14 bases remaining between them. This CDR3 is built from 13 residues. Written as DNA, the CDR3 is TGTGCCAGCAGCCTCAATCCAGTCAATGGCTACACCTTC. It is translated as CASSLNPVNGYTF.

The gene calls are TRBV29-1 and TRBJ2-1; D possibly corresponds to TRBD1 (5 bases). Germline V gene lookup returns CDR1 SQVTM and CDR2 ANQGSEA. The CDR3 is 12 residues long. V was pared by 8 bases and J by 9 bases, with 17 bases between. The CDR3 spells CSTRTRTIEQFF. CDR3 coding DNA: TGCAGCACGCGGACGAGGACAATTGAGCAGTTCTTC.

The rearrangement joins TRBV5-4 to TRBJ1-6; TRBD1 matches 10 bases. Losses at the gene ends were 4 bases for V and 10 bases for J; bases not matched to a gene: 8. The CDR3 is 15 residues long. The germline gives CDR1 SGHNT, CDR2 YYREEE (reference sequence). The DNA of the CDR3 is TGTGCCAGCAGCATCCGGACAGGGGGTTACTCACCCCTCCACTTT. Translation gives CASSIRTGGYSPLHF.

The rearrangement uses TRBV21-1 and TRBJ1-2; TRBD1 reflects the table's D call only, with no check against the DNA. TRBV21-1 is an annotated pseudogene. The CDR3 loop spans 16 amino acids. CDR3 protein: CASSKADRDGVYGYTF. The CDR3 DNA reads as TGTGCCAGCAGCAAAGCTGACAGGGACGGGGTCTATGGCTACACCTTC.

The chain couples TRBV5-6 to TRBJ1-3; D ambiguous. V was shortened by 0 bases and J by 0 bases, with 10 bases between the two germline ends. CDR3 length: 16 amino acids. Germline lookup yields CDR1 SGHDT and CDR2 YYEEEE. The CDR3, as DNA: TGTGCCAGCAGCTTGGGTTTTTACGGCTCTGGAAACACCATATATTTT. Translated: CASSLGFYGSGNTIYF. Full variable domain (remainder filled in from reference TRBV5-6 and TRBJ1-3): DAGVTQSPTHLIKTRGQQVTLRCSPKSGHDTVSWYQQALGQGPQFIFQYYEEEERQRGNFPDRFSGHQFPNYSSELNVNALLLGDSALYLCASSLGFYGSGNTIYFGEGSWLTVV.

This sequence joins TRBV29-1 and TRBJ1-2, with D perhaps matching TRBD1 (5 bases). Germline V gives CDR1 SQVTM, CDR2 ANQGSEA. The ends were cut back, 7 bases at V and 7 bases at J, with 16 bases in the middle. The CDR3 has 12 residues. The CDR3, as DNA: TGCAGCGGTAAGAAGGGGAATGGTGGCTACACCTTC. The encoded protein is CSGKKGNGGYTF.

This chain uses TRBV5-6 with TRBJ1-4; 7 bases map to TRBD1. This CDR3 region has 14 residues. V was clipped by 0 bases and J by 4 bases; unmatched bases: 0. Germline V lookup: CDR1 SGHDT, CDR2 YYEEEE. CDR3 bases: TGTGCCAGCAGCTTGGGGGACAGTAATGAAAAACTGTTTTTT. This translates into CASSLGDSNEKLFF. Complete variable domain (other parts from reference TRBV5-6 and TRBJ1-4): DAGVTQSPTHLIKTRGQQVTLRCSPKSGHDTVSWYQQALGQGPQFIFQYYEEEERQRGNFPDRFSGHQFPNYSSELNVNALLLGDSALYLCASSLGDSNEKLFFGSGTQLSVL.

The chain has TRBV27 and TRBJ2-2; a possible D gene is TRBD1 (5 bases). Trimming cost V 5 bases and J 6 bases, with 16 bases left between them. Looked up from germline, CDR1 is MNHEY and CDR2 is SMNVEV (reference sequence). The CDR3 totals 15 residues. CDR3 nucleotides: TGTGCCAGCAGTGTCTCAAGGGGCGCGGCCGGGGAGCTGTTTTTT. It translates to CASSVSRGAAGELFF.

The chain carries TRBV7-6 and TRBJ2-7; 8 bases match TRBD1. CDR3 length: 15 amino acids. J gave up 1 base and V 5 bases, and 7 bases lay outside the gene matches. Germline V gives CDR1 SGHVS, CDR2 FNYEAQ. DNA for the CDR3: TGTGCCAGCAGCACGAGACAGGGGAGGTCCTACGAGCAGTACTTC. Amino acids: CASSTRQGRSYEQYF.

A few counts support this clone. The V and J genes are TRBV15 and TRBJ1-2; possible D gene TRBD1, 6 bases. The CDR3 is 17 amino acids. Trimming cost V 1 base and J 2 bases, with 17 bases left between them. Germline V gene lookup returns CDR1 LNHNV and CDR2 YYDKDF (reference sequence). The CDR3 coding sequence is TGTGCCACCAGCAGAGCTTACTCCTTCACAGGGAACTATGGCTACACCTTC. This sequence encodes CATSRAYSFTGNYGYTF.

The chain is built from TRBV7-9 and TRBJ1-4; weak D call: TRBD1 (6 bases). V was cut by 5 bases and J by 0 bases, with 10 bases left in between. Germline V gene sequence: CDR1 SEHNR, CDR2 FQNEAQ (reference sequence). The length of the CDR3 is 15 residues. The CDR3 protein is CASSPTGSTNEKLFF. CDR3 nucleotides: TGTGCCAGCAGCCCTACAGGGTCAACTAATGAAAAACTGTTTTTT.

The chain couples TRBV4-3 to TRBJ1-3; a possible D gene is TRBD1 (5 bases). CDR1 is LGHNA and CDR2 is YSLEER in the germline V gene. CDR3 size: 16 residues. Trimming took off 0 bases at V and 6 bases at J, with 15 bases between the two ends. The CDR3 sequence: CASSQDLGGETNTIYF. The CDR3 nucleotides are TGCGCCAGCAGCCAAGATCTCGGAGGGGAGACAAACACCATATATTTT.

The CDR3, as DNA: TGTGCCTGGAGTGTACCCGGAAGGACAGCCGCCAATGAAAAACTGTTTTTT. Protein sequence: CAWSVPGRTAANEKLFF. The chain employs TRBV30 and TRBJ1-4; TRBD1 might be the D (6 bases). The CDR3 consists of 17 residues. The germline V gene has CDR1 GTSNPN and CDR2 SVGIG (reference sequence). The V and J ends lost 0 bases and 5 bases respectively, with 19 bases between them.

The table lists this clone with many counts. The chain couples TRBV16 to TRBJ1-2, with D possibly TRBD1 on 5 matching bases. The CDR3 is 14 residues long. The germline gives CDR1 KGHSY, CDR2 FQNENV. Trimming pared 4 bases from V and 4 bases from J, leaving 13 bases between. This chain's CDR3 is CASSPVPQGYGYTF. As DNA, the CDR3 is TGTGCCAGCAGCCCGGTCCCTCAGGGCTATGGCTACACCTTC.

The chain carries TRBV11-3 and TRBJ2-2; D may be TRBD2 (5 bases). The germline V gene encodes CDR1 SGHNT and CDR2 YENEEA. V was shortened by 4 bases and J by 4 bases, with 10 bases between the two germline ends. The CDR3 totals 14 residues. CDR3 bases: TGTGCCAGCAGCTCCCAAGCGGCCACCGGGGAGCTGTTTTTT. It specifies CASSSQAATGELFF.

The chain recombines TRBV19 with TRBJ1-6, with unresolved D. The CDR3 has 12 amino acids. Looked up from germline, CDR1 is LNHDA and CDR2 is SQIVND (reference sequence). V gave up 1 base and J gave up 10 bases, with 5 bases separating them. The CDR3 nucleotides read TGTGCCAGTAGTATAGTGGGCTCACCCCTCCACTTT. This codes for CASSIVGSPLHF.

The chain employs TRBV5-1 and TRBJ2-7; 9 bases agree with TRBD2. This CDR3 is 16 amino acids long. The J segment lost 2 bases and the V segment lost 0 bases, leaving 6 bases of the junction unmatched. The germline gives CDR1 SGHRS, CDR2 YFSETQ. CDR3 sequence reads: CASSLGYLAGTYEQYF. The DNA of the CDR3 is TGCGCCAGCAGCTTGGGTTACCTAGCGGGGACCTACGAGCAGTACTTC.

CDR3: CASSQSGYQETQYF. The CDR3 DNA sequence: TGTGCCAGCAGCCAATCGGGGTACCAAGAGACCCAGTACTTC. The V call is TRBV5-4, the J call TRBJ2-5; a weak D match, TRBD2 (5 bases). V was shortened by 4 bases and J by 0 bases, with 10 bases between the two germline ends. CDR3 length equals 14 residues. CDR1 and CDR2 from the germline V gene are SGHNT and YYREEE (reference sequence).

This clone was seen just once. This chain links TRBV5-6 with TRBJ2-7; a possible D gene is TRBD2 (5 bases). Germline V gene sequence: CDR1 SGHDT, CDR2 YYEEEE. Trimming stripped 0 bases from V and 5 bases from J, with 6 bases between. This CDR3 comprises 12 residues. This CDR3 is CASSLGENEQYF. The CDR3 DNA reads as TGTGCCAGCAGCTTGGGGGAGAACGAGCAGTACTTC.

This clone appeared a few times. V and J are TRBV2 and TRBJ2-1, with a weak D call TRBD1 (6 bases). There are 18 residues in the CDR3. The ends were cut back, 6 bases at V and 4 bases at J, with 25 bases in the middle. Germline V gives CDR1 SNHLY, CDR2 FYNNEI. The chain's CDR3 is CASSVRPPLQGSYNEQFF. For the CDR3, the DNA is TGTGCCAGCAGCGTTAGGCCCCCCCTACAGGGCTCGTACAATGAGCAGTTCTTC.

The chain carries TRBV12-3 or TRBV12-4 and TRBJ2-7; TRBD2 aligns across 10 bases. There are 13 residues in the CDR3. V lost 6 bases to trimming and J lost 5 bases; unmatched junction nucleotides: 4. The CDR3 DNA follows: TGTGCCAGCAGCGCCGGGACTAGCGACGAGCAGTACTTC. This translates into CASSAGTSDEQYF.

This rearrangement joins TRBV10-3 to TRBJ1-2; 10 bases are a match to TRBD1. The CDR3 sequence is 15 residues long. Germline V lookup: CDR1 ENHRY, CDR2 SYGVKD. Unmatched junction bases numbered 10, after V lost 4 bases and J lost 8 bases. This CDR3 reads CAISGQGALAEGYTF. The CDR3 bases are TGTGCCATCAGTGGACAGGGGGCTTTGGCGGAGGGCTACACCTTC.

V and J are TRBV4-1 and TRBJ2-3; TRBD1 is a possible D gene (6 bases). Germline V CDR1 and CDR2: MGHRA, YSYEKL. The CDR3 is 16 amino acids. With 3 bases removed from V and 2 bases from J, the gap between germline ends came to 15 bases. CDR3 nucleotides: TGCGCCAGCAGCCAGAACAGGGATCCTCCCACAGATACGCAGTATTTT. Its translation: CASSQNRDPPTDTQYF.